This is a list of T cell receptor beta chains from one sample in a study of siplizumab effects on memory and regulatory T cells. The method was immunoSEQ multiplex PCR; TCRdb's version includes in-frame clones alone and lacks a portion of them. The sample gives tens of thousands of clones, over 70% of which show up once; 1.5% to 2% is in the top ten. Sequences were obtained from Tregs sorted from blood. The receptors derive from a human donor in good health. Each CDR3 is given with its conserved first and last residue. A D gene is named only where the DNA matches it firmly. Clone size is given for some rows only: seen once, a few or many times, or a class if the clone is expanded.

TRBJ2-5	TRBV19	NA	NA	TGTGCCAGTAGTGTCCAGACGGGCGGGACCCAGTACTTC	CASSVQTGGTQYF
TRBJ2-7	TRBV30	NA	NA	TGTGCCTGGAGTGTAAACACCCTCTCCTACGAGCAGTACTTC	CAWSVNTLSYEQYF
TRBJ2-1	TRBV7-9	NA	NA	TGTGCCAGCAGCTCCAGCAACAGGGATAGCGGTCCCTACAATGAGCAGTTCTTC	CASSSSNRDSGPYNEQFF
TRBJ1-1	TRBV19	few	NA	TGTGCCAGTAGTCAAGGGGGTGCGAACACTGAAGCTTTCTTT	CASSQGGANTEAFF
TRBJ2-1	TRBV19	once	NA	TGTGCCAGCCGTTCCGCCCGGGACCAACGAATACTCTTC	CASRSARDQRILF
TRBJ2-7	TRBV7-6	NA	NA	TGTGCCAGCAGCCCGGACGGGATTGGGGCCTACGAGCAGTACTTC	CASSPDGIGAYEQYF
TRBJ1-1	TRBV18	NA	NA	TGTGCCAGCTCACCAAACGCAGGGCACACTGAAGCTTTCTTT	CASSPNAGHTEAFF
TRBJ2-5	TRBV4-2	NA	TRBD2	TGTGCCAGCAGCTTGTCGACTAGCGAAGAGACCCAGTACTTC	CASSLSTSEETQYF
TRBJ1-2	TRBV10-3	NA	TRBD1	TGTGCCAGCCAACCAGGGGGCGTCTATGGCTACACCTTC	CASQPGGVYGYTF
TRBJ1-2	TRBV5-1	NA	NA	TGCGCCAGCAGCAACATCCCGGACTACTATGGCTACACCTTC	CASSNIPDYYGYTF
TRBJ2-7	TRBV5-1	NA	TRBD1	TGCGCCAGCAGAACAGGGGGCGCGACCCCCTCTTACGAGCAGTACTTC	CASRTGGATPSYEQYF
TRBJ2-5	TRBV2	NA	NA	TGTGCCAGCAGATCCGACAGCGGGCGGGAGACCCAGTACTTC	CASRSDSGRETQYF
TRBJ2-7	TRBV15	NA	NA	TGTGCCACCAGCTTGGGAGGCGTCTACGAGCAGTACTTC	CATSLGGVYEQYF
TRBJ2-1	TRBV5-1	NA	NA	TGCGCCAGCAGCTTGAGCTCCTACAATGAGCAGTTCTTC	CASSLSSYNEQFF
TRBJ1-5	TRBV10-3	NA	TRBD1	TGTGCCATCAGTGAAGCACCAGGGGGTCAGCCCCAGCATTTT	CAISEAPGGQPQHF
TRBJ1-5	TRBV5-1	NA	NA	TGCGCCAGCAGCTTGGGGGGAAGCAATCAGCCCCAGCATTTT	CASSLGGSNQPQHF
TRBJ1-2	TRBV5-6	NA	NA	TGTGCCAGCAGCTCGGGGGGCTATGGCTACACCTTC	CASSSGGYGYTF
TRBJ2-2	TRBV4-1	once	TRBD2	TGCGCCAGCAGCCAGATTCCGGGACTAGCGGGAGGAAAGTACACCGGGGAGCTGTTTTTT	CASSQIPGLAGGKYTGELFF
TRBJ2-1	TRBV15	NA	TRBD2	TGTGCCACCAGCAAGGGACTAGCGCCTTACAATGAGCAGTTCTTC	CATSKGLAPYNEQFF
TRBJ2-5	TRBV28	NA	TRBD2	TGTGCCAGCAGTCCCCCTCCGAAGACTAGCGGGAGGGAGACCCAGTACTTC	CASSPPPKTSGRETQYF
TRBJ1-6	TRBV5-1	NA	TRBD1	TGCGCCAGCAGCTTGTTACAGGGGAACTCACCCCTCCACTTT	CASSLLQGNSPLHF
TRBJ2-7	TRBV29-1	NA	TRBD2	TGCAGCGTCCGACTAGCGGGAACCTACGAGCAGTACTTC	CSVRLAGTYEQYF
TRBJ1-2	TRBV28	NA	TRBD1	TGTGCCAGCAGGCCCTCAGGGGGTGCTAACTATGGCTACACCTTC	CASRPSGGANYGYTF
TRBJ2-2	TRBV30	once	NA	TGTGCCTGGAGTGTATCAGGACGTACCGGGGAGCTGTTTTTT	CAWSVSGRTGELFF
TRBJ1-1	TRBV7-8	NA	NA	TGTGCCAGCAGCCCATACTCGGGAGGGCGGGACACTGAAGCTTTCTTT	CASSPYSGGRDTEAFF
TRBJ2-1	TRBV7-9	NA	NA	TGTGCCAGCAGCGCCAGGGGGGACTGGGCGTTCTTC	CASSARGDWAFF
TRBJ1-4	TRBV25-1	NA	NA	TGTGCCAGCAGTGAAATGGGGGCGGCGAATGAAAAACTGTTTTTT	CASSEMGAANEKLFF
TRBJ1-2	TRBV5-4	NA	NA	TGTGCCAGCAGCTGGGGAATGGACAGTCGGCGCGGCTACACCTTC	CASSWGMDSRRGYTF
TRBJ2-4	TRBV5-6	once	NA	TGTGCCAGCAGCTTGAGGAGTCGGGACCCGAAAAACATTCAGTACTTC	CASSLRSRDPKNIQYF
TRBJ2-4	TRBV5-4	NA	NA	TGTGCCAGCAGCACTATGGCAGCCAAAAACATTCAGTACTTC	CASSTMAAKNIQYF
TRBJ1-5	TRBV2	NA	NA	TGTGCCAGCAGTGGACAGTATAGCAATCAGCCCCAGCATTTT	CASSGQYSNQPQHF
TRBJ2-5	TRBV21-1	NA	NA	TGTGCCAGCAGCAATCGGCACCCCACAGGAAACCAAGAGACCCAGTACTTC	CASSNRHPTGNQETQYF
TRBJ2-3	TRBV4-1	NA	TRBD1	TGCGCCAGCAGCTTATTGTCGACAGGGCTGGGCACAGATACGCAGTATTTT	CASSLLSTGLGTDTQYF
TRBJ1-4	TRBV19	NA	NA	TGTGCCAGTAGTACAAGGGGGTTTGGGGAAAAACTGTTTTTT	CASSTRGFGEKLFF
TRBJ1-2	TRBV5-1	NA	TRBD1	TGCGCCAGCAGCAACCACAGGGGGCGCGATATTGGCTACACCTTC	CASSNHRGRDIGYTF
TRBJ1-1	TRBV7-2	NA	NA	TGTGCCAGCAGCTCACATCCTAACACTGAAGCTTTCTTT	CASSSHPNTEAFF
TRBJ1-5	TRBV7-2	NA	NA	TGTGCCAGCAGCCCAGAAGCCGGGAATCAGCCCCAGCATTTT	CASSPEAGNQPQHF
TRBJ2-1	TRBV7-2	NA	NA	TGTGCCAGCAGCCAGGCAGCCTACAATGAGCAGTTCTTC	CASSQAAYNEQFF
TRBJ1-2	TRBV29-1	NA	TRBD1	TGCAGCGTTGAAGATCGGGGACAGCCGCGATATGGCTACACCTTC	CSVEDRGQPRYGYTF
TRBJ2-2	TRBV19	NA	TRBD2	TGTGCCAGTAGAGCTAGCGGGAGGGCCGGCACCGGGGAGCTGTTTTTT	CASRASGRAGTGELFF
TRBJ1-5	TRBV30	NA	NA	TGTGCCTGGAGCTACAGGGCAGATCAGCCCCAGCATTTT	CAWSYRADQPQHF
TRBJ2-1	TRBV9	NA	NA	TGTGCCAGCAGCGTAGCTACGAGCGGGTCATTGCTGGAGCAGTTCTTC	CASSVATSGSLLEQFF
TRBJ1-1	TRBV7-9	NA	NA	TGTGCCAGCAGCTTAAAAGGGGCCGGGGGGATGAACACTGAAGCTTTCTTT	CASSLKGAGGMNTEAFF
TRBJ2-7	TRBV28	NA	NA	TGTGCCAGCAGTTCCCAAGTGGCAGGGAGAACCTACGAGCAGTACTTC	CASSSQVAGRTYEQYF
TRBJ2-7	TRBV2	NA	NA	TGTGCCAGCAGTGACAGTCCAGGGGCCTACGAGCAGTACTTC	CASSDSPGAYEQYF
TRBJ2-2	TRBV13	NA	TRBD2	TGTGCCAGCAGCTCCCCTAGCGGGAGGCCCACCGGGGAGCTGTTTTTT	CASSSPSGRPTGELFF
TRBJ2-1	TRBV5-1	NA	TRBD1	TGCGCCAGCAGCTTGCTTCGGGACAGGGACCACAATGAGCAGTTCTTC	CASSLLRDRDHNEQFF
TRBJ2-1	TRBV5-4	NA	NA	TGTGCCAGCAGCTTGGCGGTAGGGCCCCTCTCCTACAATGAGCAGTTCTTC	CASSLAVGPLSYNEQFF
TRBJ1-1	TRBV28	few	NA	TGTGCCAGCAGTGTTCCGGGGCGCGGAGGAGCTTTCTTT	CASSVPGRGGAFF
TRBJ2-3	TRBV7-9	NA	NA	TGTGCCAGCAGCGCGCCAGCGGTGGCTAGCACAGATACGCAGTATTTT	CASSAPAVASTDTQYF